The sequence of this T cell receptor (beta chain) was determined in a study of T cells in women clearing cervical HPV infection. As regards this clone: The antigen remains undetermined. The missing CDR3 end, 3 residues past where the read stops, is filled in from the germline J gene.

Study-level results: Richness differences could reflect unmeasured T-cell content per sample.

The V and J ends lost 4 bases and 4 bases respectively, with 22 bases between them. CDR3 size: 18 residues. CDR1 and CDR2 from the germline V gene are MDHEN and SYDVKM. immunoSEQ multiplex PCR used an average of around 1,100 ng genomic DNA. Only in-frame clones appear in the TCRdb table, and some are missing; sequencing was by immunoSEQ multiplex PCR. The sample has roughly 48,000 clones. The TCR comes from a woman aged 18 to 75 with a cervical HPV16 infection that either progressed to CIN3+ or cleared (not recorded which). Sequenced input: blood buffy coat. The V gene is TRBV28, the J gene TRBJ1-4; D gene ambiguous. This chain's CDR3 is CASSSYRALAGDNEKLFF. CDR3 DNA (partial): TGTGCCAGCAGTTCATATAGGGCCCTGGCAGGTGATAATGAAAAA.